Below, one TCR beta chain is given with its context. Its antigen is currently unknown. The CDR3 has 14 amino acids. CDR1 is SGHDT, CDR2 YYEEEE, per germline. The V end was cut by 0 bases, the J end by 4 bases, with 11 bases between. TCRdb used MiXCR to reprocess the 5' RACE reads, holding one entry per CDR3 protein. The sample includes hundreds of thousands of distinct CDR3 sequences, 10% to 15% seen only once; the top ten take 15%. These data are taken from a study of T cells after yellow fever vaccination. Study-wide results and caveats: Researchers report a weaker secondary response that nonetheless peaked faster, day 5 versus 15. Reappearance after the booster was observed for most primary-vaccination clones (around 96% CD4, less than 90% CD8).

The receptor's source is a man aged 30 to 39 who received the YFV17D yellow fever vaccine. The chain uses TRBV5-6 and TRBJ2-7; no clear D. The sample in question was PBMCs, obtained on the day of the yellow fever booster vaccination. CDR3: CASSLAGQPYEQYF. The CDR3 region has the DNA TGTGCCAGCAGCTTGGCCGGCCAGCCGTACGAGCAGTACTTC.